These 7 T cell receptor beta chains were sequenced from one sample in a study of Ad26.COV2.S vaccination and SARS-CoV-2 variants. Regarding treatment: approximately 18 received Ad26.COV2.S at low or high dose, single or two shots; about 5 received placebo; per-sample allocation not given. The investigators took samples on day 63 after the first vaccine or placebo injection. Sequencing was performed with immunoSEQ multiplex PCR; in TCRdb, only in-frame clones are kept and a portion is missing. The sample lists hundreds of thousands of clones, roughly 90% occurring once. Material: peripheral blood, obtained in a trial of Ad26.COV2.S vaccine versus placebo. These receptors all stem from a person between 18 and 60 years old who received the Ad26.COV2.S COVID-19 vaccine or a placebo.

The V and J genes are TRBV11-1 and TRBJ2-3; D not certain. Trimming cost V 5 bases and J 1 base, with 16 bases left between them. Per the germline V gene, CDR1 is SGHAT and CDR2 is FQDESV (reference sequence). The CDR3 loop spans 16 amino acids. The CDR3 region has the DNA TGTGCCAGCAGCCCCCTAGGCCTATCAGGCACAGATACGCAGTATTTT. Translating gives CASSPLGLSGTDTQYF. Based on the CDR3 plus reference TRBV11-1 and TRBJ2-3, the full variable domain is EAEVAQSPRYKITEKSQAVAFWCDPISGHATLYWYRQILGQGPELLVQFQDESVVDDSQLPKDRFSAERLKGVDSTLKIQPAELGDSAMYLCASSPLGLSGTDTQYFGPGTRLTVL.

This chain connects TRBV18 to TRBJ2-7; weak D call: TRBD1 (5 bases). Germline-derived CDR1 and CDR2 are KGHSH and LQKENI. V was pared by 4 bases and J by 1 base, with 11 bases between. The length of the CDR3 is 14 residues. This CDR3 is CASSRARQSYEQYF. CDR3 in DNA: TGTGCCAGCTCACGAGCAAGACAGTCCTACGAGCAGTACTTC.

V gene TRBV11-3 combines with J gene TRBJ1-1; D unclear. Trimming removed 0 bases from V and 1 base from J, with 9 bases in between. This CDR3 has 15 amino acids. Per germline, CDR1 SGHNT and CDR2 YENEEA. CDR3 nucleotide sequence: TGTGCCAGCAGCTTAGATGGAGGCAAGAACACTGAAGCTTTCTTT. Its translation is CASSLDGGKNTEAFF.

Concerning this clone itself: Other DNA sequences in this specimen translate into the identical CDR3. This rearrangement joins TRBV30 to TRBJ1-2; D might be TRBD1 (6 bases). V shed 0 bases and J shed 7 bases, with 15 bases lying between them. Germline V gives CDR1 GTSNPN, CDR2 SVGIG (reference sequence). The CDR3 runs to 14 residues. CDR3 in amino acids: CAWSVRWGAGGYTF. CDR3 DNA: TGTGCCTGGAGTGTACGGTGGGGGGCGGGTGGCTACACCTTC. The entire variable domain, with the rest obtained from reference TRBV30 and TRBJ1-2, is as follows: SQTIHQWPATLVQPVGSPLSLECTVEGTSNPNLYWYRQAAGRGLQLLFYSVGIGQISSEVPQNLSASRPQDRQFILSSKKLLLSDSGFYLCAWSVRWGAGGYTFGSGTRLTVV.

The CDR3 nucleotides are TGTGCCAGCAAGGCGAACACCGGGGAGCTGTTTTTT. Translation gives CASKANTGELFF. The genes are TRBV6-6 and TRBJ2-2, with D uncertain. The CDR3 has 12 residues. Trimming removed 7 bases at V and 0 bases at J, with 3 bases between. CDR1 is MNHNY, CDR2 SVGAGI, per germline (reference sequence).

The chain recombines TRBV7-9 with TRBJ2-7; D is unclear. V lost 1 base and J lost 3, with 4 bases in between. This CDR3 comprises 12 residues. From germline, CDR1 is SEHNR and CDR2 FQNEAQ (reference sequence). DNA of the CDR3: TGTGCCAGCAGCTTAGAGGTCTACGAGCAGTACTTC. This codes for CASSLEVYEQYF.

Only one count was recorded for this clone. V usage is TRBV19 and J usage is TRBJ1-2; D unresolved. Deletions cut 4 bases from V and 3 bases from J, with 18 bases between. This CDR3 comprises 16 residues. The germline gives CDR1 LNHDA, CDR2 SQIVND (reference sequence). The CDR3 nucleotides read TGTGCCAGTAGTAAAAACGATTCGCCCCTGCACTATGGCTACACCTTC. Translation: CASSKNDSPLHYGYTF. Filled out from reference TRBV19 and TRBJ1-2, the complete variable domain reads DGGITQSPKYLFRKEGQNVTLSCEQNLNHDAMYWYRQDPGQGLRLIYYSQIVNDFQKGDIAEGYSVSREKKESFPLTVTSAQKNPTAFYLCASSKNDSPLHYGYTFGSGTRLTVV.